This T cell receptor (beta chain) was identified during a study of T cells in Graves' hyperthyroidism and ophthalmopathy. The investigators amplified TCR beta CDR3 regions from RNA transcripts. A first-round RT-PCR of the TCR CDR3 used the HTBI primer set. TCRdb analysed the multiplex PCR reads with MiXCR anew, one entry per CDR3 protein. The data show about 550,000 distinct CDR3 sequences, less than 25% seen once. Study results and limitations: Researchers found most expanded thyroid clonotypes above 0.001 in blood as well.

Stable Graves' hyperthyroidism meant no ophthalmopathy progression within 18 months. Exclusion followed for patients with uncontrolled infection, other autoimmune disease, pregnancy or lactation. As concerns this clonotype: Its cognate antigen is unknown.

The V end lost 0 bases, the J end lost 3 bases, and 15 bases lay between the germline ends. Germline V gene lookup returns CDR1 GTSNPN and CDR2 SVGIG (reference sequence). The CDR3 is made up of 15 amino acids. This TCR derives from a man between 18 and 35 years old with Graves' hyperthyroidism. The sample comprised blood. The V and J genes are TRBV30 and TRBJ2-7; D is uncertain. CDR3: CAWSVFGRSYYEQYF. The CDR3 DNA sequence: TGTGCCTGGAGTGTATTCGGCAGGTCTTACTACGAGCAGTACTTC.